The rows below give T cell receptor beta chains drawn from one sample of a study of cytomegalovirus exposure and HLA in healthy donors. The method was immunoSEQ multiplex PCR; TCRdb's version includes in-frame clones alone and lacks a portion of them. The listing contains about 88,000 clones. Sequencing was done on a sample of PBMCs. These receptors were obtained from a girl between 5 and 17 years old in good health and CMV-seropositive. Each CDR3 is given with its conserved first and last residue.

TRBV4-2	TRBJ2-1	CASSQGDGQYLTFEQFF
TRBV6-5	TRBJ1-2	CASSYTQGAGGYTF
TRBV10-3	TRBJ1-2	CAISRGQGISYGYTF
TRBV4-1	TRBJ2-1	CASSQALAGTSGTYNEQFF
TRBV9	TRBJ2-1	CASSVDSGGNLNEQFF
TRBV7-9	TRBJ1-2	CASSLRGEYGYTF
TRBV7-6	TRBJ1-1	CASSLVKGARTEAFF
TRBV11-2	TRBJ1-3	CASSLNTGTGNTIYF
TRBV2	TRBJ1-2	CASSEPAFNRAPNYGYTF
TRBV29-1	TRBJ1-2	CSVEAQGAGGGYTF
TRBV27	TRBJ1-5	CASSPDTSNQPQHF
TRBV6-5	TRBJ1-6	CASGVNNSPLHF
TRBV4-3	TRBJ2-1	CASSQDVGGFQDNEQFF
TRBV5-6	TRBJ1-2	CASSQIQGGDYGYTF
TRBV9	TRBJ2-3	CASSSQGSTDTQYF
TRBV7-8	TRBJ1-5	CATQGCQPQHF
TRBV5-6	TRBJ2-7	CASRADSFTYEQSF
TRBV30	TRBJ1-2	CAWSVLGAQVPYTF
TRBV25-1	TRBJ2-5	CASSEEFGTGGQTQYF
TRBV4-3	TRBJ1-6	CASSQELYRNSPLHF
TRBV4-3	TRBJ2-5	CASSEGLEETQYF
TRBV6-5	TRBJ1-1	CASSLQGSGIGEAFF
TRBV7-9	TRBJ1-1	CASSLVGTGNTEAFF
TRBV7-9	TRBJ1-1	CASSLWTGENTEAFF
TRBV6-6	TRBJ2-7	CASSSTSGGAYEQYF
TRBV18	TRBJ2-7	CASSPPDREPYEQYF
TRBV4-3	TRBJ2-3	CASSQERVDTQYF
TRBV9	TRBJ2-3	CASSVAGGSTDTQYF
TRBV7-3	TRBJ2-1	CASSPDRGQEQFF
TRBV4-2	TRBJ1-2	CASSQDPRDSYGYTF
TRBV9	TRBJ2-5	CASSAREWTSGGAVETQYF
TRBV5-1	TRBJ1-6	CASSWDSDSPLHF
TRBV7-3	TRBJ1-1	CASSLTVNTEAFF
TRBV11-1	TRBJ2-2	CASSLATGRNTGELFF
TRBV5-1	TRBJ1-1	CASSLFHADTEAFF
TRBV6-5	TRBJ2-7	CASSYGASSYEQYF
TRBV19	TRBJ1-2	CASSYTGHGYTF
TRBV5-1	TRBJ1-3	CASSLASFSGNTIYF
TRBV5-1	TRBJ1-1	CASSPGQGGSETEAFF
TRBV27	TRBJ2-7	CASRRGTSGGYEQYF
TRBV9	TRBJ2-2	CASSVRGTDLNTGELFF
TRBV10-3	TRBJ2-7	CAISDNTPERYF
TRBV6-1	TRBJ2-7	CASRLAGGEQYF
TRBV28	TRBJ2-4	CASRPAGDAKNIQYF
TRBV9	TRBJ1-3	CASTSLGSGNTIYF
TRBV19	TRBJ1-2	CASRPGRDGGYTF
TRBV19	TRBJ2-7	CATSIQGLEEQYF
TRBV9	TRBJ2-3	CASSSPSGLTDTQYF
TRBV6-5	TRBJ2-5	CASSSAGFSKETQYF
TRBV5-1	TRBJ1-6	CASSQGPSGNSPLHF
TRBV5-1	TRBJ1-1	CASSPTGVQFEAFF
TRBV10-3	TRBJ2-7	CAISADYEQYF
TRBV6-1	TRBJ2-7	CATTGYTFYEQYF
TRBV6-5	TRBJ1-1	CASHYWGATTNTEAFF
TRBV9	TRBJ1-1	CASSPESGEGTEAFF
TRBV5-6	TRBJ1-2	CASSWGQGFSYTF
TRBV9	TRBJ2-5	CASSVVPSGVQETQYF
TRBV11-2	TRBJ1-4	CASSFGTGIEKLFF
TRBV18	TRBJ1-2	CASSPPELANYGYTF